This T cell receptor beta chain comes out of a study of cytomegalovirus exposure and HLA in healthy donors. The PCR used 60 Vbeta and 13 Jbeta primers. Only in-frame clones appear in the TCRdb table, and some are missing; sequencing was by immunoSEQ multiplex PCR. Here the sample table reports tens of thousands of clones. Study conclusions and caveats: Several top significant clusters appeared, in a later analysis, to be linked to common viral pathogens.

Details on this clone: Its antigen is as yet unknown.

Sequenced input: PBMCs. The clonotype originates from a male donor in good health and CMV-seronegative.

The CDR3 sequence: CASSPPTNTGELFF. CDR3 DNA sequence: TGTGCCAGCAGTCCCCCCACGAACACCGGGGAGCTGTTTTTT. The J gene is TRBJ2-2, the V gene TRBV28; D remains ambiguous. Between the trimmed V and J ends, which lost 5 bases and 0 bases, there was a span of 7 bases. CDR1 and CDR2 from the germline V gene are MDHEN and SYDVKM. This CDR3 has 14 residues.